The 21 T cell receptor beta chains presented below share a single source sample, sequenced in a study of T cells after yellow fever vaccination. TCRdb re-called the 5' RACE reads through MiXCR, storing one row per CDR3 protein. The data hold more than 300,000 distinct CDR3 sequences, with roughly a tenth observed a single time. The input for sequencing was CD4+ T cells sorted from PBMCs, taken 45 days after the yellow fever booster vaccination. These receptors were taken from a man between 18 and 29 years old who received the YFV17D yellow fever vaccine.

The V call is TRBV19, the J call TRBJ2-3, with D unresolved. Trimming pared 5 bases from V and 2 bases from J, leaving 14 bases between. Germline lookup yields CDR1 LNHDA and CDR2 SQIVND (reference sequence). The CDR3 sequence is 15 residues long. The CDR3 nucleotides are TGTGCCAGTAGTCCCCTCTCGCAGAACACAGATACGCAGTATTTT. Its translation is CASSPLSQNTDTQYF.

This clonotype showed up many times. This chain connects TRBV5-1 to TRBJ2-2; maybe TRBD2 (5 bases). Trimming shortened V by 7 bases and J by 5 bases, and 15 bases separated the two germline ends. The CDR3 is 14 amino acids. CDR1 and CDR2 from the germline V gene are SGHRS and YFSETQ. This chain's CDR3 is CASCMVPGTGELFF. CDR3 in DNA: TGCGCCAGCTGTATGGTCCCGGGGACCGGGGAGCTGTTTTTT.

This clonotype turned up a few times. The V and J genes are TRBV9 and TRBJ1-2; TRBD1 is a possible D gene (5 bases). The germline gives CDR1 SGDLS, CDR2 YYNGEE. V shed 0 bases and J shed 2 bases, with 11 bases lying between them. The CDR3 loop spans 15 amino acids. This CDR3 is CASSVGQGSNYGYTF. The CDR3 DNA reads as TGTGCCAGCAGCGTAGGTCAGGGCAGCAACTATGGCTACACCTTC.

This clonotype has a handful of counts. This chain connects TRBV4-3 to TRBJ2-5; D is undetermined. V was trimmed by 2 bases and J by 2 bases, leaving 9 bases between them. Germline lookup yields CDR1 LGHNA and CDR2 YSLEER. This CDR3 is 14 amino acids long. The CDR3 reads CASSQSRRQETQYF. The CDR3 nucleotides read TGCGCCAGCAGCCAAAGTCGACGACAAGAGACCCAGTACTTC.

This clonotype appeared a few times. The rearrangement links TRBV9 to TRBJ2-5; D is ambiguous. Germline V CDR1 and CDR2: SGDLS, YYNGEE. V was shortened by 0 bases and J by 5 bases, with 11 bases between the two germline ends. This CDR3 contains 14 residues. The CDR3 nucleotides read TGTGCCAGCAGCGTAGAAACAGTCGGGGAGACCCAGTACTTC. It encodes CASSVETVGETQYF.

This clonotype was counted many times. The chain employs TRBV9 and TRBJ2-1; TRBD2 might be the D (5 bases). V lost 7 bases and J 4 bases, leaving 15 bases between the germline ends. Germline V CDR1 and CDR2: SGDLS, YYNGEE. There are 14 residues in the CDR3. The CDR3 nucleotides read TGTGCCAGCGGAGGATACAGCACTTACAATGAGCAGTTCTTC. It is translated as CASGGYSTYNEQFF.

The chain has TRBV5-5 and TRBJ2-3, with 7 bases identical to TRBD1. V lost 0 bases and J lost 4; bases outside the gene matches: 11. Germline V gene data show CDR1 as SGHKS and CDR2 as YYEKEE (reference sequence). The CDR3 loop spans 17 amino acids. The CDR3 nucleotides are TGTGCCAGCAGCTTGGAGGTCGACAGGGTACTTTCAGATACGCAGTATTTT. This gives the protein CASSLEVDRVLSDTQYF.

This clonotype was found a few times. The chain recombines TRBV5-1 with TRBJ1-5; 7 bases are a match to TRBD1. Unmatched junction bases numbered 7, after V lost 4 bases and J lost 6 bases. CDR3 length: 14 residues. Germline V gene lookup returns CDR1 SGHRS and CDR2 YFSETQ. The CDR3 bases are TGCGCCAGCAGCACTCCGGACAGGTTTCAGCCCCAGCATTTT. This sequence encodes CASSTPDRFQPQHF. Variable domain in full (rest from reference TRBV5-1 and TRBJ1-5): KAGVTQTPRYLIKTRGQQVTLSCSPISGHRSVSWYQQTPGQGLQFLFEYFSETQRNKGNFPGRFSGRQFSNSRSEMNVSTLELGDSALYLCASSTPDRFQPQHFGDGTRLSIL.

This chain uses TRBV20-1 with TRBJ2-3, with 13 bases fitting TRBD2. This CDR3 has 17 amino acids. Unmatched junction bases numbered 12, after V lost 3 bases and J lost 6 bases. Germline V CDR1 and CDR2: DFQATT, SNEGSKA (reference sequence). The CDR3 loop is CSARLPQTSGGLDTQYF. CDR3 in DNA: TGCAGTGCTAGGTTACCCCAGACTAGCGGGGGGTTGGATACGCAGTATTTT.

The chain uses TRBV12-3 or TRBV12-4 and TRBJ1-1; unclear D gene. The CDR3 totals 14 residues. The V end was cut by 5 bases, the J end by 5 bases, with 15 bases between. CDR3 sequence (DNA): TGTGCCAGCAGTAAACATACGGGAGGGACTGAAGCTTTCTTT. Protein sequence: CASSKHTGGTEAFF.

About this clonotype itself: One junction end disagrees with the germline gene, perhaps due to a read error. The CDR3 DNA follows: TGCGCCGGCAGCCCGGGCCACGTGGACACTGAAGCTTTCTTT. It is translated as CAGSPGHVDTEAFF. This chain connects TRBV5-1 to TRBJ1-1; the D is unclear. Germline V gene sequence: CDR1 SGHRS, CDR2 YFSETQ. The length of the CDR3 is 14 residues.

In this sample, this clonotype turned up a few times. As DNA, the CDR3 is TGCAGTGCTAGTCTACGGGATAGAGACTATGGCTACACCTTC. Translated, it gives CSASLRDRDYGYTF. V is TRBV20-1 and J is TRBJ1-2, with unresolved D. From germline, CDR1 is DFQATT and CDR2 SNEGSKA (reference sequence). Between the trimmed V and J ends, which lost 3 bases and 3 bases, there was a span of 14 bases. This CDR3 has 14 amino acids.

The chain uses TRBV6-2 or TRBV6-3 and TRBJ2-2, with D tentatively TRBD1 (6 bases). Germline V gene data show CDR1 as MNHEY and CDR2 as SVGEGT. V lost 7 bases, J lost 5 bases, and 8 bases lay in between. The CDR3 length is 12 residues. The CDR3 DNA reads as TGTGCCAGCAAGGGGGAGACCGGGGAGCTGTTTTTT. Its protein product is CASKGETGELFF.

This chain connects TRBV6-6 to TRBJ1-6; TRBD1 matches at 9 bases. The CDR3 is 15 residues long. Germline V CDR1 and CDR2: MNHNY, SVGAGI (reference sequence). The V and J ends lost 4 bases and 9 bases, in that order; junction bases with no gene match: 7. CDR3 sequence: CASSSAGQGPSPLHF. The CDR3 bases are TGTGCCAGCAGTTCCGCGGGACAGGGCCCTTCACCCCTCCACTTT.

This clonotype was detected ten times or more. This chain uses TRBV24-1 with TRBJ2-3; D may be TRBD1 (7 bases). Germline values: CDR1 KGHDR, CDR2 SFDVKD. The CDR3 length is 13 residues. V lost 2 bases to trimming and J lost 8 bases, with 10 bases between them. The DNA for the CDR3 is TGTGCCACCAGTGATTGGAGGGACAGTACGCAGTATTTT. Amino acid sequence: CATSDWRDSTQYF.

V is TRBV11-2 and J is TRBJ2-7; no definite D call. CDR3 length: 13 residues. Trimming cost V 6 bases and J 0 bases, with 9 bases left between them. In germline, CDR1 is SGHAT, CDR2 FQNNGV. CDR3 nucleotides: TGTGCCAGCAGTTCTGACGGCTCCTACGAGCAGTACTTC. Residues: CASSSDGSYEQYF.

V is TRBV7-9 and J is TRBJ2-1; D is ambiguous. CDR1 and CDR2 (germline): SEHNR, FQNEAQ (reference sequence). CDR3 length equals 13 residues. The V end was cut by 1 base, the J end by 9 bases, with 10 bases between. This CDR3 reads CASSLVSGGEQFF. The CDR3 nucleotides read TGTGCCAGCAGCTTAGTATCGGGTGGTGAGCAGTTCTTC. The whole variable domain, remainder taken from reference TRBV7-9 and TRBJ2-1, is DTGVSQNPRHKITKRGQNVTFRCDPISEHNRLYWYRQTLGQGPEFLTYFQNEAQLEKSRLLSDRFSAERPKGSFSTLEIQRTEQGDSAMYLCASSLVSGGEQFFGPGTRLTVL.

This clonotype has a handful of counts. The rearrangement links TRBV6-2 or TRBV6-3 to TRBJ2-5; 9 bases match TRBD2. The trim removed 5 bases at V and 2 bases at J, leaving 6 bases unmatched. The germline V gene has CDR1 MNHEY and CDR2 SVGEGT. This CDR3 region has 15 residues. The CDR3 sequence: CASSPGLASQETQYF. The CDR3 region has the DNA TGTGCCAGCAGTCCGGGACTAGCCTCACAAGAGACCCAGTACTTC.

V usage is TRBV11-2 and J usage is TRBJ2-7; the D gene is possibly TRBD2 (5 bases). There are 14 residues in the CDR3. V dropped 1 base and J dropped 5 bases, with 12 bases sitting between them. Germline V lookup: CDR1 SGHAT, CDR2 FQNNGV. CDR3 amino acids: CASSLVGSSHEQYF. The CDR3 DNA sequence: TGTGCCAGCAGCTTAGTTGGGTCTAGCCACGAGCAGTACTTC.

The V call is TRBV4-1, the J call TRBJ2-3; no reliable D call. CDR3 length equals 17 residues. The germline gives CDR1 MGHRA, CDR2 YSYEKL. The V and J ends lost 0 bases and 0 bases respectively, with 13 bases between them. The DNA of the CDR3 is TGCGCCAGCAGCCAAGATCTCACGGTTACTAGCACAGATACGCAGTATTTT. Encoded protein: CASSQDLTVTSTDTQYF.

This clonotype was seen repeatedly, ten times or more. The J gene is TRBJ2-5, the V gene TRBV30, with D possibly TRBD1 on 5 matching bases. Germline CDR1 and CDR2: GTSNPN and SVGIG (reference sequence). V was pared by 3 bases and J by 1 base, with 9 bases between. The CDR3 covers 13 residues. The CDR3: CAWRGAFQETQYF. DNA of the CDR3: TGTGCCTGGAGAGGGGCCTTCCAAGAGACCCAGTACTTC.